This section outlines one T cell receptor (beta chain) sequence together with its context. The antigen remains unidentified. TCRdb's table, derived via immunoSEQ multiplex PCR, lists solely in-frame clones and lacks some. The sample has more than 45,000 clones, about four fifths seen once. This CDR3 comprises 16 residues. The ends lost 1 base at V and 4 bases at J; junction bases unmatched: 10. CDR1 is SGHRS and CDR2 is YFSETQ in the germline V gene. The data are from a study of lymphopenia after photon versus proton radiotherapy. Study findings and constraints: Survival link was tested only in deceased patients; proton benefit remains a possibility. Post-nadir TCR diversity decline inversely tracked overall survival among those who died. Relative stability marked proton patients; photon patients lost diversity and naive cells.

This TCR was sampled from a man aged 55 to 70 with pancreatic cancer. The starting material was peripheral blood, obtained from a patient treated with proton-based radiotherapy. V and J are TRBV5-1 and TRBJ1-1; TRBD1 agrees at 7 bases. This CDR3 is CASSLLGTGVGTEAFF. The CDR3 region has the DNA TGCGCCAGCAGCTTGCTAGGTACAGGGGTAGGCACTGAAGCTTTCTTT. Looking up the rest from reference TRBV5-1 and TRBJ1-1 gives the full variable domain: KAGVTQTPRYLIKTRGQQVTLSCSPISGHRSVSWYQQTPGQGLQFLFEYFSETQRNKGNFPGRFSGRQFSNSRSEMNVSTLELGDSALYLCASSLLGTGVGTEAFFGQGTRLTVV.